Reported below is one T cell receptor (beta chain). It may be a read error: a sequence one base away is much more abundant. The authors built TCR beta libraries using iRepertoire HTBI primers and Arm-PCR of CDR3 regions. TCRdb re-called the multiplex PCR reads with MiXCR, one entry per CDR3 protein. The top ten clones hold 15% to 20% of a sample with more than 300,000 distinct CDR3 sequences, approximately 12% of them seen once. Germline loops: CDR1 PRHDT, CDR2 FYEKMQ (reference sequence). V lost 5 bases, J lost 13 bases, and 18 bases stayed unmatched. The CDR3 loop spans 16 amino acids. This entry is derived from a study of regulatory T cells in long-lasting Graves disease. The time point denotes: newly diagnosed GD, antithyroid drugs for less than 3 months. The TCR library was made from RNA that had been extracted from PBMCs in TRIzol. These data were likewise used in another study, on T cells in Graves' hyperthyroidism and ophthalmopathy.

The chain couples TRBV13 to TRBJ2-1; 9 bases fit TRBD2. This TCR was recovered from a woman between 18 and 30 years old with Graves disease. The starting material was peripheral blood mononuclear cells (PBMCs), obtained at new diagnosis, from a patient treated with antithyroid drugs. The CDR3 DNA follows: TGTGCCAGCAGCGACCGGACTAGCGCGAGCCAAGAGACCCAGTTCTTC. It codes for CASSDRTSASQETQFF.